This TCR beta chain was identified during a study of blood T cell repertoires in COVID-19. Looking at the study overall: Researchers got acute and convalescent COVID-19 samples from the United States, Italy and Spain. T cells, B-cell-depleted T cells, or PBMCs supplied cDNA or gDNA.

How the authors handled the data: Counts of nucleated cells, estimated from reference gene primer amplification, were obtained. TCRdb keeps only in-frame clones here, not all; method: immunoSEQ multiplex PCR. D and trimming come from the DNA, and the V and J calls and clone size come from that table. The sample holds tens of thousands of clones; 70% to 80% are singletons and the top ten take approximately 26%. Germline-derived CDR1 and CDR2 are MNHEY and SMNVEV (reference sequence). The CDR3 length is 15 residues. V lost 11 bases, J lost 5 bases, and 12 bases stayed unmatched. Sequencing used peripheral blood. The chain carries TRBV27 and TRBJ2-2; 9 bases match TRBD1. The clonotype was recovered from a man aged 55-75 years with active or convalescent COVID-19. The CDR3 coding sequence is TGTGCCGCAGGGACAGGGTATGGTTGGACCGGGGAGCTGTTTTTT. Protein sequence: CAAGTGYGWTGELFF.